The rows below give T cell receptor beta chains drawn from one sample of a study of blood T cell repertoires in COVID-19. Sequencing used immunoSEQ multiplex PCR; TCRdb keeps in-frame clones, though not all of them. The data contain some 70,000 clones, roughly 84% of them singletons. The specimen was peripheral blood. Receptors originate from a man between 65 and 85 years old with active or convalescent COVID-19. Both conserved end residues are part of each CDR3. The D gene is left open where the match is weak. The size field is filled for only some rows; it gives once, few, many or a size class.

>TRBJ1-1|TRBV18|-|-|13
CASSPQGNTEAFF
TGTGCCAGCTCACCGCAGGGGAACACTGAAGCTTTCTTT
>TRBJ1-5|TRBV19|TRBD1|once|14
CASRTGGGNQPQHF
TGTGCCAGTAGAACAGGGGGGGGCAATCAGCCCCAGCATTTT
>TRBJ2-2|TRBV7-9|TRBD1|-|15
CASSEGASNTGELFF
TGTGCCAGCAGCGAGGGGGCATCGAACACCGGGGAGCTGTTTTTT
>TRBJ2-1|TRBV5-1|TRBD2|-|12
CASSTLALEQFF
TGCGCCAGCAGCACACTAGCGTTAGAGCAGTTCTTC
>TRBJ2-1|TRBV2|-|-|13
CASRVDRNNEQFF
TGTGCCAGCAGGGTGGACAGAAACAATGAGCAGTTCTTC
>TRBJ2-7|TRBV2|-|-|12
CASKGEPVEQYF
TGTGCCAGCAAGGGGGAGCCAGTCGAGCAGTACTTC
>TRBJ1-1|TRBV6-5|-|-|15
CASTLSLEEFAEAFF
TGTGCCAGCACTCTCTCATTGGAGGAGTTCGCTGAAGCTTTCTTT
>TRBJ2-1|TRBV7-6|TRBD2|-|18
CASSLTHRLAGGLDEQFF
TGTGCCAGCAGCTTAACTCACCGACTAGCGGGGGGCCTGGATGAGCAGTTCTTC
>TRBJ2-7|TRBV7-2|-|-|13
CASSTTLFSEQYF
TGTGCCAGCAGCACTACTCTCTTCAGCGAGCAGTACTTC
>TRBJ1-4|TRBV30|-|-|15
CAWSKLGQINEKLFF
TGTGCCTGGAGCAAACTTGGACAGATTAATGAAAAACTGTTTTTT
>TRBJ2-1|TRBV11-2|TRBD2|-|14
CASSLAGVSNEQFF
TGTGCCAGCAGCCTAGCGGGAGTGTCAAATGAGCAGTTCTTC
>TRBJ1-2|TRBV6-5|-|-|15
CASSTLPIPNYGYTF
TGTGCCAGCAGCACTCTGCCTATACCTAACTATGGCTACACCTTC
>TRBJ2-2|TRBV19|-|-|15
CASSVTGLDTGELFF
TGTGCCAGTAGTGTCACAGGGTTGGACACCGGGGAGCTGTTTTTT
>TRBJ1-6|TRBV3-1/TRBV3-2|-|-|14
CASSQVTDNSPLHF
TGTGCCAGCAGCCAAGTCACGGATAATTCACCCCTCCACTTT
>TRBJ1-3|TRBV2|-|-|12
CASSASGNTIYF
TGTGCCAGCAGCGCGTCCGGGAACACCATATATTTT
>TRBJ1-4|TRBV29-1|-|-|13
CSVAGAGDEKLFF
TGCAGCGTTGCAGGGGCGGGGGATGAAAAACTGTTTTTT
>TRBJ2-6|TRBV5-1|-|-|17
CASSLAGSGAGANVLTF
TGCGCCAGCAGCTTGGCCGGTTCGGGGGCTGGGGCCAACGTCCTGACTTTC
>TRBJ2-5|TRBV10-3|TRBD2|-|12
CAINQGGETQYF
TGTGCCATCAACCAGGGAGGGGAGACCCAGTACTTC
>TRBJ2-6|TRBV2|TRBD2|once|17
CASTNQLGGAGANVLTF
TGTGCCAGCACCAACCAACTGGGAGGGGCCGGGGCCAACGTCCTGACTTTC
>TRBJ2-5|TRBV18|TRBD1|-|14
CASSRGEQGATQYF
TGTGCCAGCTCACGCGGGGAGCAGGGGGCGACCCAGTACTTC
>TRBJ2-1|TRBV6-2/TRBV6-3|TRBD1|-|13
CASSPDRVNEQFF
TGTGCCAGCAGCCCGGACAGGGTAAATGAGCAGTTCTTC
>TRBJ2-1|TRBV3-1/TRBV3-2|-|-|15
CASSQPSGLRNEQFF
TGTGCCAGCAGCCAACCCAGCGGCTTAAGGAATGAGCAGTTCTTC
>TRBJ2-7|TRBV12-3/TRBV12-4|-|-|13
CASRDGLSYEQYF
TGTGCCAGCAGGGACGGACTTTCCTACGAGCAGTACTTC
>TRBJ1-5|TRBV29-1|-|-|12
CSVRNLDQPQHF
TGCAGCGTTAGGAATCTAGATCAGCCCCAGCATTTT
>TRBJ2-3|TRBV29-1|-|-|11
CSVAGEDTQYF
TGCAGCGTTGCGGGAGAAGATACGCAGTATTTT